This T cell receptor beta chain was sequenced in a study of blood T cell repertoires in COVID-19. This clone has just one count. The repertoire was sequenced with immunoSEQ multiplex PCR; TCRdb's copy has only in-frame clones and lacks some. Of fewer than 350,000 clones listed, approximately 91% were seen once; the top ten hold roughly 2%. The clonotype originates from a woman in her forties with acute COVID-19. Sequencing input: PBMCs or T cells enriched from blood (not recorded which).

CDR3 in DNA: TGTGCCACCAGTGATTTGGCCAGCGGGGAGTACAATGAGCAGTTCTTC. This gives the protein CATSDLASGEYNEQFF. The chain uses TRBV24-1 and TRBJ2-1; 7 bases match TRBD2. The CDR3 totals 16 residues. Looked up from germline, CDR1 is KGHDR and CDR2 is SFDVKD. Losses at the gene ends were 0 bases for V and 4 bases for J; bases not matched to a gene: 5.